The 13 T cell receptor beta chains presented below share a single source sample, sequenced in a study of naive and memory T cell subsets. Two oligonucleotides, mixed equimolar, formed the beta constant-region primer covering TRBC1 and TRBC2. Four rounds of PCR amplified the ligated cDNA using nested alpha and beta constant-region primers plus SP2. TCRdb called the UMI-ligation and nested PCR reads again in MiXCR, with one record for every CDR3 protein. The sample has roughly 80,000 distinct CDR3 sequences; approximately 10% are singletons. Sequencing was done on a sample of naive CD8+ T cells from blood. The receptors were gathered from a human donor in good health.

This clonotype was seen repeatedly, ten times or more. The rearrangement joins TRBV7-8 to TRBJ1-4; unclear D gene. The V end was cut by 5 bases, the J end by 5 bases, with 21 bases between. The CDR3 runs to 17 residues. Per germline, CDR1 SGHVS and CDR2 FQNEAQ. The CDR3 spells CASSLPARPTENEKLFF. For the CDR3, the DNA is TGTGCCAGCAGCCTCCCGGCCAGGCCGACGGAAAATGAAAAACTGTTTTTT.

This clonotype came up many times. The V gene is TRBV7-9, the J gene TRBJ2-7; D is ambiguous. Trimming shortened V by 5 bases and J by 0 bases, and 11 bases separated the two germline ends. The CDR3 consists of 14 residues. CDR1 SEHNR and CDR2 FQNEAQ come from the germline V gene (reference sequence). The CDR3 DNA sequence: TGTGCCAGCAGCCCCGTGGCCCTCTCCTACGAGCAGTACTTC. Translating gives CASSPVALSYEQYF.

This clonotype has a count of ten or more. The J gene is TRBJ2-2, the V gene TRBV20-1; possibly TRBD2 for D (7 bases). Germline V gene data show CDR1 as DFQATT and CDR2 as SNEGSKA (reference sequence). The V gene lost 0 bases and the J gene lost 1 base, with 12 bases spanning the gap. The CDR3 has 16 residues. CDR3 sequence: CSARDAGALNTGELFF. The DNA for the CDR3 is TGCAGTGCTAGAGATGCGGGGGCTTTGAACACCGGGGAGCTGTTTTTT.

The V and J genes are TRBV2 and TRBJ2-4; D ambiguous. This CDR3 has 17 residues. V was cut by 6 bases and J by 0 bases, with 18 bases left in between. Germline V lookup: CDR1 SNHLY, CDR2 FYNNEI. In DNA form, the CDR3 reads TGTGCCAGCAGATCCCTCGACGGGTTACTAGCCAAAAACATTCAGTACTTC. Encoded protein: CASRSLDGLLAKNIQYF.

The V call is TRBV20-1, the J call TRBJ2-1, with unresolved D. CDR1 and CDR2 (germline): DFQATT, SNEGSKA (reference sequence). This CDR3 is built from 12 residues. V was cut by 6 bases and J by 9 bases, with 15 bases left in between. The CDR3 protein is CSAGPPTGEQFF. The CDR3 region has the DNA TGCAGTGCCGGTCCACCAACCGGTGAGCAGTTCTTC.

In its sample, this clonotype was seen a few times. The chain has TRBV18 and TRBJ2-1; 9 bases are shared with TRBD2. The CDR3 contains 16 residues. With 3 bases clipped from V and 1 base from J, the junction kept 4 bases outside the gene matches. In germline, CDR1 is KGHSH, CDR2 LQKENI. The CDR3 DNA follows: TGTGCCAGCTCACCGGCTAGCGGGGTTTCCTACAATGAGCAGTTCTTC. This translates into CASSPASGVSYNEQFF.

This clonotype appeared a few times. The chain uses TRBV2 and TRBJ2-7; 9 positions agree with TRBD2. The germline V gene has CDR1 SNHLY and CDR2 FYNNEI. V dropped 3 bases and J dropped 1; count of bases not matched to a gene: 4. The CDR3 is made up of 15 amino acids. CDR3 region: CASSDLLAGSYEQYF. As DNA, the CDR3 is TGTGCCAGCAGTGATCTACTAGCGGGTTCCTACGAGCAGTACTTC.

This clonotype was seen only a few times. DNA of the CDR3: TGTGCCAGCAGGGGTGATTGGGGCCTCCGCCATAGCACAGATACGCAGTATTTT. Protein sequence: CASRGDWGLRHSTDTQYF. The chain is built from TRBV7-9 and TRBJ2-3, with D possibly matching TRBD1 (5 bases). Germline V gene data show CDR1 as SEHNR and CDR2 as FQNEAQ (reference sequence). Trimming stripped 6 bases from V and 0 bases from J, with 22 bases between. CDR3 length: 18 residues.

This clonotype was counted ten times or more. The chain uses TRBV27 and TRBJ1-5; no clear D. V dropped 2 bases and J dropped 5 bases, with 16 bases sitting between them. Germline-derived CDR1 and CDR2 are MNHEY and SMNVEV (reference sequence). The CDR3 is 16 residues long. The CDR3 DNA reads as TGTGCCAGCAGTTTACGGGGATTCTTGTTGGATCAGCCCCAGCATTTT. Protein sequence: CASSLRGFLLDQPQHF.

This clonotype was seen a few times. Here the CDR3 DNA reads TGTGCCAGCAGTCCAGGGGGCTTTGAGCAGTTCTTC. It is translated as CASSPGGFEQFF. The V and J genes are TRBV6-4 and TRBJ2-1, with TRBD1 matching over 8 bases. V shed 5 bases, J shed 9 bases, and the junction held 3 bases outside the gene matches. The CDR3 is 12 residues long. Germline V lookup: CDR1 MRHNA, CDR2 SNTAGT.

The gene calls are TRBV29-1 and TRBJ2-5, with 9 bases identical to TRBD1. CDR3 length: 17 residues. Germline loops: CDR1 SQVTM, CDR2 ANQGSEA. J lost 5 bases, V lost 3 bases, and 16 bases had no gene match. CDR3 bases: TGCAGCGTTGATTCCCGGCCTCGGGACAGGGCAGACGAGACCCAGTACTTC. This translates into CSVDSRPRDRADETQYF.

This clonotype was seen a handful of times. Here the CDR3 DNA reads TGTGCCAGCAGCTCGAAGACGGATTCCTACGAGCAGTACTTC. This codes for CASSSKTDSYEQYF. The gene calls are TRBV7-9 and TRBJ2-7; D call uncertain. Trimming took 4 bases from V and 1 from J, leaving 11 bases between them. CDR1 SEHNR and CDR2 FQNEAQ come from the germline V gene (reference sequence). The CDR3 loop spans 14 amino acids.

In this sample, this clonotype turned up many times. The chain joins TRBV29-1 to TRBJ2-3, with 9 nucleotides matching TRBD2. The germline gives CDR1 SQVTM, CDR2 ANQGSEA. The CDR3 totals 12 residues. J was trimmed by 4 bases and V by 6 bases; bases with no gene match: 2. The CDR3 nucleotides are TGCAGCGTCAGCGGGAGGCCAGATACGCAGTATTTT. It encodes CSVSGRPDTQYF.